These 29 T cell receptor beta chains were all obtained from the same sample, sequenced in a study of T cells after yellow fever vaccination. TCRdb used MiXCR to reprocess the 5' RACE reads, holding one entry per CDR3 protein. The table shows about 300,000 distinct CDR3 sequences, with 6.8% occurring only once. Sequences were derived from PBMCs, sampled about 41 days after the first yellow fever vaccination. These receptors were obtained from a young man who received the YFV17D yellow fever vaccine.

The CDR3 loop reads CASSQGQAYNEKLFF. CDR3 nucleotides: TGCGCCAGCAGCCAAGGACAGGCCTATAATGAAAAACTGTTTTTT. The V and J genes are TRBV4-3 and TRBJ1-4; D possibly corresponds to TRBD1 (6 bases). CDR1 is LGHNA and CDR2 is YSLEER in the germline V gene. The CDR3 loop spans 15 amino acids. The germline V and J ends were trimmed by 1 base and 4 bases, with 10 bases remaining between them.

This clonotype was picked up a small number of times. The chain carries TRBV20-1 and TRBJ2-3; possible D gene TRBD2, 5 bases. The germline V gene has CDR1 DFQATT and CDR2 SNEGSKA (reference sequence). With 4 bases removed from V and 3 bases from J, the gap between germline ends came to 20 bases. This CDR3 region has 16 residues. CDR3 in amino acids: CSANPAAGPPTDTQYF. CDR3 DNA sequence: TGCAGTGCTAATCCCGCGGCGGGCCCCCCGACAGATACGCAGTATTTT.

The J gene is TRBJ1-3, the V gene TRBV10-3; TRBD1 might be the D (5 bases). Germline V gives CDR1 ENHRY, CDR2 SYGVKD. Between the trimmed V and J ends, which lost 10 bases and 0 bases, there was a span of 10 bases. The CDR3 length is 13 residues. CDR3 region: CATRGLSGNTIYF. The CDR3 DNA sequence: TGTGCCACCCGGGGACTCTCTGGAAACACCATATATTTT.

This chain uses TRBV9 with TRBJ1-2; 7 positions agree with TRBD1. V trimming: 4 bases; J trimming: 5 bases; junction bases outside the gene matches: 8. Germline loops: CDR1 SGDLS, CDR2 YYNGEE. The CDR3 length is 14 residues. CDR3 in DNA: TGTGCCAGCAGCCTAAGTCCAGGGGGGTATGGCTACACCTTC. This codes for CASSLSPGGYGYTF.

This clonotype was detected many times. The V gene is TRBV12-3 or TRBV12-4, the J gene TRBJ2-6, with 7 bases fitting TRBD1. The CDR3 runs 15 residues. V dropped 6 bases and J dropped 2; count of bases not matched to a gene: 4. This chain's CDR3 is CASSPDRAGANVLTF. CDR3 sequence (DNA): TGTGCCAGCAGCCCCGACAGGGCTGGGGCCAACGTCCTGACTTTC.

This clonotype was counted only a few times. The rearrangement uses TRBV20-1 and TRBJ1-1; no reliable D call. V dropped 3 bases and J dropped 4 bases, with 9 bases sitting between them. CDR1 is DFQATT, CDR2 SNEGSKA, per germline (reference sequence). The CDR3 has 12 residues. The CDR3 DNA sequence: TGCAGTGCTAGGTACGGAATCACTGAAGCTTTCTTT. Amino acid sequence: CSARYGITEAFF.

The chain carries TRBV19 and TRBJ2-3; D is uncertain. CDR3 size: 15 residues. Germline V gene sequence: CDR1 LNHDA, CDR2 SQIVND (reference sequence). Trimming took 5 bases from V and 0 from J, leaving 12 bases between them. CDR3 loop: CASSRLHTSTDTQYF. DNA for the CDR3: TGTGCCAGTAGTCGATTACACACTAGCACAGATACGCAGTATTTT.

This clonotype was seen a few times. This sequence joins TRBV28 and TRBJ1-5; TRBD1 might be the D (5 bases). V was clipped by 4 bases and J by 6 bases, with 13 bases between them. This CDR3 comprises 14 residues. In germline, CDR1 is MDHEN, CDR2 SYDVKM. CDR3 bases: TGTGCCAGCAGTTATACGGGGGGGGGTCAGCCCCAGCATTTT. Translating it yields CASSYTGGGQPQHF.

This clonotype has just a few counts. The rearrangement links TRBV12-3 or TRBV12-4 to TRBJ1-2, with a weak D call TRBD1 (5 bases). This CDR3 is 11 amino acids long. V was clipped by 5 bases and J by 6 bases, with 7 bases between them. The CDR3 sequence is CASSRRDGYTF. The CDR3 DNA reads TGTGCCAGCAGTCGCAGGGATGGCTACACCTTC.

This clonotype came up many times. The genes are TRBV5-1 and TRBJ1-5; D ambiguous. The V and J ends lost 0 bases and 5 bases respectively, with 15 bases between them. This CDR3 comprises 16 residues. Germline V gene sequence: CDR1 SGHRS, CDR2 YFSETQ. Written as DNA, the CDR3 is TGCGCCAGCAGCTTGGGTTACGACTCGCCCTATCAGCCCCAGCATTTT. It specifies CASSLGYDSPYQPQHF.

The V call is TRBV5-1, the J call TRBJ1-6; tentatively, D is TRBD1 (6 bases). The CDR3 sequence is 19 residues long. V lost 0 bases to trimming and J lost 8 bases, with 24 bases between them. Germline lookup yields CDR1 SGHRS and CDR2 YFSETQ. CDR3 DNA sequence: TGCGCCAGCAGCTTGGTGGGGGGGCTTATTGGCCGACAACATTCACCCCTCCACTTT. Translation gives CASSLVGGLIGRQHSPLHF.

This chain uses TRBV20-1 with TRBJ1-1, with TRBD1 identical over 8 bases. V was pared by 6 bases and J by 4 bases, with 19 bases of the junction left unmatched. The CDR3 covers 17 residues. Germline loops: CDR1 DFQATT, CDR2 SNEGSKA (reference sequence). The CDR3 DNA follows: TGCAGTGCCAGAAAGCCAGGGGGCTTCGCGTTAGGCACTGAAGCTTTCTTT. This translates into CSARKPGGFALGTEAFF.

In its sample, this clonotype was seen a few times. In DNA form, the CDR3 reads TGTGCCAGCAGTTACCCAGGGAGCGGAGAGACCCAGTACTTC. Its translation: CASSYPGSGETQYF. The rearrangement links TRBV6-2 or TRBV6-3 to TRBJ2-5; possibly TRBD1 or TRBD2 for D (5 bases each). CDR3 length: 14 residues. Germline loops: CDR1 MNHEY, CDR2 SVGEGT. The V end lost 2 bases, the J end lost 4 bases, and 11 bases lay between the germline ends.

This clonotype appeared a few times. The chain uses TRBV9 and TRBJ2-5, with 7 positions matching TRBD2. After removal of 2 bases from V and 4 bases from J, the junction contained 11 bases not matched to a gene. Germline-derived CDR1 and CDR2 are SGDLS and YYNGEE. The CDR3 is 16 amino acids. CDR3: CASSVGVGGSLETQYF. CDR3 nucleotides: TGTGCCAGCAGCGTTGGGGTTGGCGGGAGTTTAGAGACCCAGTACTTC.

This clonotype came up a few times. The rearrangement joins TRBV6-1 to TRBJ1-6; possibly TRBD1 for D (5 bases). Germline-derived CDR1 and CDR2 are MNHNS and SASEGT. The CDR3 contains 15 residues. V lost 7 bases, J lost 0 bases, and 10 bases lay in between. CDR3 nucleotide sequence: TGTGCCAGCACCCGGGGGAGCTCCTATAATTCACCCCTCCACTTT. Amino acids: CASTRGSSYNSPLHF.

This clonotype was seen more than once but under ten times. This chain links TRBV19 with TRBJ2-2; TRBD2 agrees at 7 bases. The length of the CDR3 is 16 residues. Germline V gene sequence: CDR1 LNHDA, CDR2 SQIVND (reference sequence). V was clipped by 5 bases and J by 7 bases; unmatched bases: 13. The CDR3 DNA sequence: TGTGCCAGTAGTCGTACTAGGGAGGGTTTTGTCGGGGAGCTGTTTTTT. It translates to CASSRTREGFVGELFF.

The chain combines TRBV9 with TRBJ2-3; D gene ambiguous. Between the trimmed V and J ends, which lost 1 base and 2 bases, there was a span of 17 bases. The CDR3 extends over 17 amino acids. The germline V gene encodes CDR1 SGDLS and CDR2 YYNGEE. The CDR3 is CASSVSAGGIVTDTQYF. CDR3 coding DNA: TGTGCCAGCAGCGTAAGCGCAGGTGGGATTGTCACAGATACGCAGTATTTT.

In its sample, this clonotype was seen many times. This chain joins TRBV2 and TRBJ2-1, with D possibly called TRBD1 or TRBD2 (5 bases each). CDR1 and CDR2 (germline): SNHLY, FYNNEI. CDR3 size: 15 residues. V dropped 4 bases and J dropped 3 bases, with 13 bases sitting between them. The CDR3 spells CASSVERGDYNEQFF. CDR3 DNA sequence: TGTGCCAGCAGTGTGGAGCGAGGGGACTACAATGAGCAGTTCTTC.

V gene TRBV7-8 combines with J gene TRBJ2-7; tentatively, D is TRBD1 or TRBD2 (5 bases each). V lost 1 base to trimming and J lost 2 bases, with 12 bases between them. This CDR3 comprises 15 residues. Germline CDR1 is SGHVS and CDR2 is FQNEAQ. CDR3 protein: CASSLGGKVPYEQYF. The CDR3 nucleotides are TGTGCCAGCAGCTTAGGGGGGAAAGTCCCCTACGAGCAGTACTTC.

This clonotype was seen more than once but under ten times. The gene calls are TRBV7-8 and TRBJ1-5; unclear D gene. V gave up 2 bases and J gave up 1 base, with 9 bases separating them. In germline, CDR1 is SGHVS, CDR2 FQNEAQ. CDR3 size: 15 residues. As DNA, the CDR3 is TGTGCCAGCAGCTTATTCAGAGGGAGCAATCAGCCCCAGCATTTT. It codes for CASSLFRGSNQPQHF.

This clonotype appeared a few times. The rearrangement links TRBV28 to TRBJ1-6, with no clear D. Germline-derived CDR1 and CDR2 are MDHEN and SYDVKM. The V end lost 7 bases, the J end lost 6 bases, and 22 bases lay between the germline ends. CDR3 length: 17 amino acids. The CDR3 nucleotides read TGTGCCAGCATCACGCCTTACGGGTATGAGGGTAATTCACCCCTCCACTTT. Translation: CASITPYGYEGNSPLHF.

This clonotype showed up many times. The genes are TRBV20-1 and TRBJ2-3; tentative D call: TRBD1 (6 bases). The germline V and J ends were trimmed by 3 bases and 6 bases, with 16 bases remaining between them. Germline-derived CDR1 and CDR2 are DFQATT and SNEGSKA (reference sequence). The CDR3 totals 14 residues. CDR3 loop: CSASSNRDGDTQYF. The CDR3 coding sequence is TGCAGTGCTAGCAGCAACAGGGATGGGGATACGCAGTATTTT.

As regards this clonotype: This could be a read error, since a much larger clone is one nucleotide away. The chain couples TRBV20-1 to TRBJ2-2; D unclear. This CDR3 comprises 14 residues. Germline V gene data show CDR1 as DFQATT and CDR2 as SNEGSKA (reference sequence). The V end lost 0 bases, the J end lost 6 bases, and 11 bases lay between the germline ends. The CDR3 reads CSARDLETAGELFF. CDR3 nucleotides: TGCAGTGCTAGAGATCTGGAGACCGCCGGGGAGCTGTTTTTT.

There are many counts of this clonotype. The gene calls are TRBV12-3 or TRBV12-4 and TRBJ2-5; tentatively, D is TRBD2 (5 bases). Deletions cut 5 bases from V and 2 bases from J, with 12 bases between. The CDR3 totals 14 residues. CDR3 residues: CASSPPGLQETQYF. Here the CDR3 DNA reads TGTGCCAGCAGTCCCCCGGGGTTACAAGAGACCCAGTACTTC.

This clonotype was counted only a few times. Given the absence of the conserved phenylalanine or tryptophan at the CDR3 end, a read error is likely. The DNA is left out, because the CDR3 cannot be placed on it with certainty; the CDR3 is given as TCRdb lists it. CDR3 residues: CSVEGRPI. The rearrangement links TRBV29-1 to TRBJ1-1. The CDR3 region is 8 residues in length, termini included. The V gene's germline CDR1 is SQVTM and CDR2 ANQGSEA.

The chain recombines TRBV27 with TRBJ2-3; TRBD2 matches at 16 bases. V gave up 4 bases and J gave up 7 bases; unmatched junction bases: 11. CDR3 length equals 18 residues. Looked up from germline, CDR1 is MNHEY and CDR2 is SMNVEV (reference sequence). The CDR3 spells CASSSKPGLAGGRHTQYF. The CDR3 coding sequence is TGTGCCAGCAGTTCTAAGCCGGGACTAGCGGGGGGGCGTCATACGCAGTATTTT.

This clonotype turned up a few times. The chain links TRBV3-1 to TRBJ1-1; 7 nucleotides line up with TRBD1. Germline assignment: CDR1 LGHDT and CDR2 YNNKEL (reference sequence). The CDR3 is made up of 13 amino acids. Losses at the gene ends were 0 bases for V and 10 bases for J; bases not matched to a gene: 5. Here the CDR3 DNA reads TGTGCCAGCAGCCAAGAAGGCAACAGGGGAGCTTTCTTT. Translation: CASSQEGNRGAFF.

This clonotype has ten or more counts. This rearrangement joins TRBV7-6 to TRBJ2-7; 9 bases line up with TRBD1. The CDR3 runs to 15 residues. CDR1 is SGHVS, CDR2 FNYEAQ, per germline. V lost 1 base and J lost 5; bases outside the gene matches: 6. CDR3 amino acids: CASSLVTGGFNEQYF. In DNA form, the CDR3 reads TGTGCCAGCAGCTTAGTCACAGGGGGCTTCAACGAGCAGTACTTC.

The DNA of the CDR3 is TGCGCCAGCAGCATCGGAGGGGACTCACCCCTCCACTTT. Protein: CASSIGGDSPLHF. This chain uses TRBV5-1 with TRBJ1-6, with a tentative D call TRBD1 (5 bases). Between the trimmed V and J ends, which lost 4 bases and 10 bases, there was a span of 12 bases. The CDR3 length is 13 residues. Germline lookup yields CDR1 SGHRS and CDR2 YFSETQ.